This passage covers 15 T cell receptor beta chains from one sample sequenced in a study of T cells in Graves' hyperthyroidism and ophthalmopathy. RNA transcripts gave rise to amplified TCR beta CDR3 regions. HTBI primers were the set used in a first-round RT-PCR of the TCR CDR3. MiXCR, run by TCRdb on the multiplex PCR reads, gives a single entry per CDR3 protein. The repertoire consists of roughly 400,000 distinct CDR3 sequences, with more than 13% occurring once and the leading ten covering around 28%. Sample: blood. Receptor source: a man aged 50-60 years with Graves' ophthalmopathy.

This clonotype was counted at least ten times. This sequence joins TRBV2 and TRBJ2-1; D uncertain. Trimming shortened V by 2 bases and J by 2 bases, and 19 bases separated the two germline ends. The length of the CDR3 is 18 residues. Germline CDR1 and CDR2: SNHLY and FYNNEI. The CDR3 region is CASSERPIGAATYNEQFF. The CDR3, as DNA: TGTGCCAGCAGTGAACGACCGATCGGTGCGGCCACCTACAATGAGCAGTTCTTC.

This clonotype was recorded at least ten times. The chain combines TRBV11-2 with TRBJ1-2; no reliable D call. The V gene lost 0 bases and the J gene lost 2 bases, with 10 bases spanning the gap. The CDR3 is 15 amino acids. Germline CDR1 is SGHAT and CDR2 is FQNNGV. This CDR3 is CASSLEAGINYGYTF. The CDR3 coding sequence is TGTGCCAGCAGCTTAGAGGCAGGCATAAACTATGGCTACACCTTC.

This clonotype appeared many times. This rearrangement joins TRBV11-2 to TRBJ2-1, with D unresolved. The CDR3 sequence is 18 residues long. Germline V CDR1 and CDR2: SGHAT, FQNNGV. The ends were cut back, 6 bases at V and 4 bases at J, with 25 bases in the middle. In DNA, the CDR3 is TGTGCCAGCAGTCATTATAGCTCCCACTACCTAGGGTACAATGAGCAGTTCTTC. This encodes CASSHYSSHYLGYNEQFF. The full variable domain, completed using reference TRBV11-2 and TRBJ2-1, is EAGVAQSPRYKIIEKRQSVAFWCNPISGHATLYWYQQILGQGPKLLIQFQNNGVVDDSQLPKDRFSAERLKGVDSTLKIQPAKLEDSAVYLCASSHYSSHYLGYNEQFFGPGTRLTVL.

This clonotype appeared many times. The chain employs TRBV30 and TRBJ1-2; TRBD1 agrees at 8 bases. V lost 4 bases and J lost 8; bases outside the gene matches: 12. The CDR3 has 14 residues. The germline CDR1 and CDR2 sequences are GTSNPN and SVGIG (reference sequence). The CDR3 region has the DNA TGTGCCTGGAATCTAAAAGGACAGGGTGGCGGCTACACCTTC. Translated, it gives CAWNLKGQGGGYTF.

There are a few counts of this clonotype. This rearrangement joins TRBV6-1 to TRBJ1-1; weak D call: TRBD1 (5 bases). Germline V gene sequence: CDR1 MNHNS, CDR2 SASEGT. This CDR3 region has 14 residues. V lost 5 bases, J lost 4 bases, and 14 bases lay in between. DNA for the CDR3: TGTGCCAGCAGTTTGAGGGGTGAGGGCACTGAAGCTTTCTTT. Translating it yields CASSLRGEGTEAFF.

The table lists this clonotype with a few counts. The rearrangement links TRBV5-1 to TRBJ2-1; possible D gene TRBD2, 6 bases. The germline gives CDR1 SGHRS, CDR2 YFSETQ. This CDR3 is built from 12 residues. Trimming cost V 5 bases and J 6 bases, with 9 bases left between them. CDR3 in amino acids: CASREGSNEQFF. CDR3 in DNA: TGCGCCAGCAGGGAGGGGTCCAATGAGCAGTTCTTC. Combining the CDR3 with reference TRBV5-1 and TRBJ2-1 gives the whole variable domain KAGVTQTPRYLIKTRGQQVTLSCSPISGHRSVSWYQQTPGQGLQFLFEYFSETQRNKGNFPGRFSGRQFSNSRSEMNVSTLELGDSALYLCASREGSNEQFFGPGTRLTVL.

The rearrangement uses TRBV20-1 and TRBJ2-3, with 10 bases matching TRBD2. This CDR3 is built from 15 residues. Germline V gives CDR1 DFQATT, CDR2 SNEGSKA (reference sequence). V was pared by 3 bases and J by 3 bases, with 6 bases of the junction left unmatched. The CDR3 DNA follows: TGCAGTGCTAGGGGATCGGGACTAGCGACAGATACGCAGTATTTT. Translated: CSARGSGLATDTQYF.

The V and J genes are TRBV27 and TRBJ2-1, with a tentative D call TRBD2 (6 bases). The CDR3 sequence is 13 residues long. Germline V CDR1 and CDR2: MNHEY, SMNVEV (reference sequence). Trimming left V 3 bases short and J 6 bases short, with 9 bases between. The CDR3 reads CASSFKRVNEQFF. Here the CDR3 DNA reads TGTGCCAGCAGTTTCAAGCGGGTCAATGAGCAGTTCTTC.

This sequence joins TRBV29-1 and TRBJ2-1; tentatively, D is TRBD1 or TRBD2 (5 bases each). The CDR3 length is 14 residues. Germline lookup yields CDR1 SQVTM and CDR2 ANQGSEA. Trimming left V 6 bases short and J 6 bases short, with 18 bases between. CDR3 nucleotide sequence: TGCAGCGTAAGTGGGGCTAGCTTGTTCAATGAGCAGTTCTTC. This encodes CSVSGASLFNEQFF.

This clonotype appeared once. This may be a read error, as it is one base from a much larger clone. The rearrangement joins TRBV18 to TRBJ2-1, with D possibly being TRBD1 (6 bases). CDR3 length equals 17 residues. CDR1 and CDR2 (germline): KGHSH, LQKENI. V was trimmed by 5 bases and J by 0 bases, leaving 17 bases between them. The CDR3, as DNA: TGTGCCAGCTCATCCTGCAGGGGTGAGAGCTCCTACAATGAGCAGTTCTTC. It specifies CASSSCRGESSYNEQFF.

The chain links TRBV6-1 to TRBJ2-7; 12 bases agree with TRBD2. The CDR3 is 18 residues long. Germline CDR1 is MNHNS and CDR2 is SASEGT. With 8 bases clipped from V and 2 bases from J, the junction kept 16 bases outside the gene matches. The chain's CDR3 is CASQKPTGLAGYAYEQYF. In DNA form, the CDR3 reads TGTGCCAGCCAAAAGCCTACCGGACTAGCGGGATACGCCTACGAGCAGTACTTC.

The CDR3 region is CASSLRDAQYF. Written as DNA, the CDR3 is TGTGCCAGCAGTTTAAGGGATGCGCAGTATTTT. The rearrangement joins TRBV28 to TRBJ2-3, with D hard to call. Per the germline V gene, CDR1 is MDHEN and CDR2 is SYDVKM. The ends were cut back, 2 bases at V and 10 bases at J, with 7 bases in the middle. The CDR3 loop spans 11 amino acids.

There are many counts of this clonotype. The V and J genes are TRBV28 and TRBJ1-4; TRBD1 matches at 7 bases. V shed 5 bases and J 3 bases; nucleotides not matched to a gene: 6. The CDR3 is 15 residues long. Germline V gene lookup returns CDR1 MDHEN and CDR2 SYDVKM. This CDR3 reads CASSIGQASNEKLFF. CDR3 coding DNA: TGTGCCAGCAGTATCGGACAGGCGTCTAATGAAAAACTGTTTTTT.

The V and J genes are TRBV20-1 and TRBJ2-7; 7 positions match TRBD2. The germline V gene encodes CDR1 DFQATT and CDR2 SNEGSKA (reference sequence). The CDR3 covers 16 residues. V was pared by 1 base and J by 2 bases, with 11 bases of the junction left unmatched. The CDR3 loop reads CSARGVVSGEAYEQYF. CDR3 nucleotides: TGCAGTGCTAGAGGCGTGGTCAGCGGGGAGGCCTACGAGCAGTACTTC.

This clonotype has just a few counts. The J gene is TRBJ2-2, the V gene TRBV12-3 or TRBV12-4; D unclear. Trimming shortened V by 2 bases and J by 8 bases, and 12 bases separated the two germline ends. The CDR3 totals 14 residues. Written as DNA, the CDR3 is TGTGCCAGCAGTTTATACTTCGGTATTGGGGAGCTGTTTTTT. Its protein is CASSLYFGIGELFF.